This T cell receptor (beta chain) was recorded in a study of T cells in Graves' hyperthyroidism and ophthalmopathy (dated by TCRdb to about 2019). With regard to the full study: Peripheral blood was sampled at the time of initial diagnosis, prior to any treatment. For training and testing, the 100 patients in the discovery cohort were randomly divided in a 7:3 ratio. After sampling, hyperthyroidism patients received methimazole starting at 30 mg daily, and ophthalmopathy patients received high-dose intravenous methylprednisolone. TCR Vbeta CDR3 sequencing of fewer than 150 peripheral blood samples (fewer than 45 ophthalmopathy, roughly 74 hyperthyroidism and approximately 17 progressor patients) is reported in the paper. Prospective prediction of ophthalmopathy was tested in an independent validation cohort consisting of fewer than 20 hyperthyroidism patients and approximately 16 patients who later progressed to ophthalmopathy. In addition, the study compared T-cell repertoires in thyroid tissue and in blood from roughly 6 Graves' hyperthyroidism patients. To identify TCR V-J signatures that set the groups apart, the researchers used a discovery cohort of 90 to 100 patients, made up of 40 to 45 with Graves' ophthalmopathy and 57 with stable Graves' hyperthyroidism.

The paper as a whole reports these results and caveats: In validation, the model predicted progression to ophthalmopathy with over 65% sensitivity and about 73% specificity, a median of about six months before onset. A model built on a 13 V-J signature distinguished ophthalmopathy from stable hyperthyroidism, reaching about 88% sensitivity and approximately 83% specificity in cross-validation and 80%/75% in testing. Most expanded thyroid clonotypes (frequency above 0.001) were also detected in blood, a finding suggesting that blood repertoires may reflect thyroid immune responses. Sample size was not statistically predetermined, and blinding of investigators to group allocation was not performed.

Moderately to severely active disease, a Clinical Activity Score of at least 3, a NOSPECS grade of at least 4, and a duration under 3 months were present in ophthalmopathy patients. The study excluded patients with uncontrolled infections, other autoimmune diseases, pregnancy or lactation. Diagnoses were based on clinical symptoms, serum thyroxine and TRAb, thyroid ultrasound and orbital computed tomography. PBMCs were separated from 10 ml of fresh peripheral blood using Ficoll-Paque density gradient centrifugation. Total RNA was extracted with Trizol reagent, and quality was checked on an Agilent 2100 Bioanalyzer. The CDR3 has 15 amino acids, counting the end cysteine and phenylalanine. Only the CDR3 region is kept as DNA, spanning 45 bases read in frame from base 1. CDR1 and CDR2 (DFQATT, SNEGSKA) derive from the germline V gene (reference sequence). Relative to germline, V is 3 bases shorter and J is 3 bases shorter, with 17 bases between their ends.

The TCR beta CDR3 regions were amplified from the RNA transcripts. For the first round of RT-PCR on the TCR CDR3, the HTBI primer set was used together with the Qiagen OneStep RT-PCR kit. The libraries were constructed in a second round of multiplex PCR and then size-selected and purified. Sequencing of the libraries was done on an Illumina HiSeq2000 using paired-end 100 bp reads. The study's own analysis went as follows. SOAPnuke was used to process the raw data, removing reads that contained adapters or uncalled bases, had a mean Phred below 15, or lacked an exact match to the constant primer or identifier. High-quality paired reads were merged with COPE v1.2.5, and unique nucleotide sequences were defined as clonotypes. MiTCR v1.1 was used to align the clonotypes against IMGT TRBV, TRBD and TRBJ reference segments. Only V-J combinations with frequency above 0.0001, covering about 99% of repertoires, were analysed. The TCS score was defined as F50 (clonal expansion) divided by E x V (chaos), with BLOSUM62-based TCRdist calculated between CDR3 peptides within each V-J. Welch's t-statistics and random forest reduced approximately 520 V-J features to 13, which were used in a naive Bayes classifier (R e1071). The public reads were reanalyzed by TCRdb: fastp trimming at Q25, MiXCR alignment, in-frame beta chains only. CDR3 protein duplicates are merged, each entry listing the most common genes and DNA. TCRdb assigned the V and J calls; the authors' analysis was not used. The sample yields about 480,000 distinct CDR3 sequences; approximately 23% were counted once. The ten largest clonotypes hold around 50% of the sample.

Details on this clonotype: Its antigen is still unknown. No per-base quality is available; no much larger clone lies one base away.

Recombination joined TRBV20-1 with TRBJ1-2, with a weak D call of TRBD1 (5 bases match). Source material: blood. The clonotype was recovered from a woman aged 70 to 79 with Graves' ophthalmopathy. The DNA sequence follows: TGCAGTGCTAGGGGGGGTCGCTCGATCTACTATGGCTACACCTTC. It translates to CSARGGRSIYYGYTF.